Presented here are 30 T cell receptor beta chains from one specimen sequenced in a study of shared clonotypes between healthy human individuals. CD45RO-negative cells were positively selected for CCR7, leaving out terminally differentiated effector memory CD45RA+ cells. Using immunoSEQ multiplex PCR, the repertoire was profiled, and TCRdb retains in-frame clones only, with some absent. The sample contains roughly 1,800,000 clones, around 96% of which appear only once. Sequencing input: naive CD8+ T cells sorted from blood. These TCRs come from a man between 18 and 29 years old in good health.

V is TRBV4-1 and J is TRBJ2-1; 10 nucleotides align to TRBD2. The CDR3 has 16 amino acids. Germline CDR1 and CDR2: MGHRA and YSYEKL. The V and J ends lost 3 bases and 9 bases, in that order; junction bases with no gene match: 11. This chain's CDR3 is CASSQPGLAVGGEQFF. CDR3 DNA: TGCGCCAGCAGCCAGCCCGGACTAGCGGTTGGAGGTGAGCAGTTCTTC.

The rearrangement uses TRBV29-1 and TRBJ2-7; no firm D call. V lost 3 bases and J 6 bases, leaving 18 bases between the germline ends. This CDR3 comprises 14 residues. CDR1 and CDR2 from the germline V gene are SQVTM and ANQGSEA. CDR3 sequence: CSVEGGSQPFEQYF. Written as DNA, the CDR3 is TGCAGCGTTGAGGGTGGAAGCCAACCCTTCGAGCAGTACTTC.

The CDR3 sequence is CASSEGQGPPTDTQYF. The CDR3 nucleotides are TGTGCCAGCAGTGAAGGGCAGGGGCCTCCCACAGATACGCAGTATTTT. J is TRBJ2-3 and V is TRBV28, with D perhaps matching TRBD1 (6 bases). The CDR3 is 16 amino acids. Per germline, CDR1 MDHEN and CDR2 SYDVKM. Trimming shortened V by 5 bases and J by 2 bases, and 17 bases separated the two germline ends.

The V call is TRBV7-9, the J call TRBJ1-2; D unresolved. Germline lookup yields CDR1 SEHNR and CDR2 FQNEAQ (reference sequence). CDR3 size: 9 residues. V was cut by 8 bases and J by 6 bases, with 4 bases left in between. The CDR3 region is CASGDGYTF. The CDR3 region has the DNA TGTGCCAGCGGGGATGGCTACACCTTC.

The chain links TRBV6-5 to TRBJ2-1, with TRBD1 matching 9 bases. From germline, CDR1 is MNHEY and CDR2 SVGAGI. V trimming: 2 bases; J trimming: 7 bases; junction bases outside the gene matches: 6. CDR3 length equals 15 residues. CDR3: CASSYTAGTGNEQFF. The CDR3 DNA is TGTGCCAGCAGTTACACCGCCGGGACAGGGAATGAGCAGTTCTTC.

The chain employs TRBV2 and TRBJ2-7; 9 positions match TRBD1. The V gene end was trimmed by 3 bases and the J gene end by 4 bases; junction bases not matched to a gene: 4. The CDR3 loop spans 14 amino acids. Germline CDR1 SNHLY, CDR2 FYNNEI. CDR3 bases: TGTGCCAGCAGTGATATGGGACAGGGATACGAGCAGTACTTC. It codes for CASSDMGQGYEQYF.

The chain recombines TRBV29-1 with TRBJ1-1, with D possibly being TRBD1 (5 bases). The CDR3 totals 15 residues. Germline lookup yields CDR1 SQVTM and CDR2 ANQGSEA. V lost 6 bases to trimming and J lost 1 base, with 18 bases between them. In nucleotides, the CDR3 is TGCAGCGTACACTCGGCGGGGGGAACGAACACTGAAGCTTTCTTT. Translating gives CSVHSAGGTNTEAFF.

The chain carries TRBV14 and TRBJ1-1, with D perhaps TRBD1 (5 bases). Germline lookup yields CDR1 SGHDN and CDR2 FVKESK. V lost 2 bases and J 3 bases, leaving 10 bases between the germline ends. This CDR3 has 14 amino acids. In DNA, the CDR3 is TGTGCCAGCAGCCAATTAACAGGATACACTGAAGCTTTCTTT. Amino acids: CASSQLTGYTEAFF.

The chain carries TRBV19 and TRBJ2-3; the D is unclear. The germline CDR1 and CDR2 sequences are LNHDA and SQIVND (reference sequence). V lost 4 bases and J lost 2, with 10 bases in between. This CDR3 spans 14 amino acids. CDR3 residues: CASSTRTNTDTQYF. CDR3 nucleotide sequence: TGTGCCAGTAGTACTAGGACCAACACAGATACGCAGTATTTT.

The chain links TRBV7-9 to TRBJ1-1; D not certain. This CDR3 region has 14 residues. V shed 1 base and J shed 3 bases, with 9 bases lying between them. Germline V CDR1 and CDR2: SEHNR, FQNEAQ (reference sequence). The CDR3 bases are TGTGCCAGCAGCTTAGGTGGGCCCGACACTGAAGCTTTCTTT. Translated: CASSLGGPDTEAFF.

This sequence joins TRBV28 and TRBJ2-5; TRBD1 agrees at 11 bases. Germline V gene lookup returns CDR1 MDHEN and CDR2 SYDVKM. V dropped 4 bases and J dropped 4; count of bases not matched to a gene: 8. The CDR3 loop spans 16 amino acids. The CDR3 spells CASSSSGTGGLETQYF. The CDR3 region has the DNA TGTGCCAGCAGTTCCTCCGGGACAGGGGGATTAGAGACCCAGTACTTC.

The genes are TRBV27 and TRBJ2-3, with TRBD1 identical over 9 bases. The CDR3 is 15 amino acids. The V and J ends lost 5 bases and 2 bases, in that order; junction bases with no gene match: 5. Looked up from germline, CDR1 is MNHEY and CDR2 is SMNVEV (reference sequence). CDR3 coding DNA: TGTGCCAGCAGTATATGGACAGGGGACACAGATACGCAGTATTTT. It codes for CASSIWTGDTDTQYF.

The V gene is TRBV13, the J gene TRBJ1-2; D may be TRBD1 (6 bases). V lost 5 bases and J lost 8, with 12 bases in between. The length of the CDR3 is 12 residues. Germline lookup yields CDR1 PRHDT and CDR2 FYEKMQ (reference sequence). CDR3 bases: TGTGCCAGCAGCACGCAGGGGTCCGGCTACACCTTC. Its translation: CASSTQGSGYTF.

The chain carries TRBV15 and TRBJ2-1; D gene unclear. The CDR3 totals 16 residues. CDR1 is LNHNV and CDR2 is YYDKDF in the germline V gene (reference sequence). The germline V and J ends were trimmed by 2 bases and 0 bases, with 11 bases remaining between them. CDR3 loop: CATSRLPESSYNEQFF. The CDR3 region has the DNA TGTGCCACCAGCAGACTACCGGAAAGCTCCTACAATGAGCAGTTCTTC. Variable domain in full (rest from reference TRBV15 and TRBJ2-1): DAMVIQNPRYQVTQFGKPVTLSCSQTLNHNVMYWYQQKSSQAPKLLFHYYDKDFNNEADTPDNFQSRRPNTSFCFLDIRSPGLGDTAMYLCATSRLPESSYNEQFFGPGTRLTVL.

The rearrangement uses TRBV5-4 and TRBJ2-7; a weak D match, TRBD2 (5 bases). Germline V CDR1 and CDR2: SGHNT, YYREEE (reference sequence). V was clipped by 0 bases and J by 6 bases, with 16 bases between them. The CDR3 extends over 15 amino acids. The CDR3 loop is CASSLGPLASGEQYF. DNA for the CDR3: TGTGCCAGCAGCTTGGGGCCCCTAGCAAGTGGCGAGCAGTACTTC.

Only one count was recorded for this clone. The chain combines TRBV10-3 with TRBJ2-7; D uncertain. CDR1 and CDR2 from the germline V gene are ENHRY and SYGVKD. The germline V and J ends were trimmed by 0 bases and 4 bases, with 16 bases remaining between them. The CDR3 length is 16 residues. The CDR3 reads CAISESITAARYEQYF. In nucleotides, the CDR3 is TGTGCCATCAGTGAGTCGATTACGGCTGCCCGATACGAGCAGTACTTC.

Regarding this clone: This sample also contains other DNA sequences that code for the same CDR3. The J gene is TRBJ2-2, the V gene TRBV10-2; no firm D call. The V end lost 3 bases, the J end lost 2 bases, and 4 bases lay between the germline ends. Germline loops: CDR1 WSHSY, CDR2 SAAADI. This CDR3 has 13 amino acids. The CDR3 nucleotides are TGCGCCAGCAGTGACCCCAACACCGGGGAGCTGTTTTTT. Protein: CASSDPNTGELFF.

V gene TRBV13 combines with J gene TRBJ1-1; D gene unclear. The CDR3 length is 18 residues. Germline loops: CDR1 PRHDT, CDR2 FYEKMQ (reference sequence). V lost 5 bases to trimming and J lost 1 base, with 23 bases between them. CDR3 amino acids: CASSQGPRAGGRNTEAFF. In nucleotides, the CDR3 is TGTGCCAGCAGCCAAGGTCCCCGGGCAGGTGGGAGGAACACTGAAGCTTTCTTT.

The gene calls are TRBV2 and TRBJ1-4; maybe TRBD1 (5 bases). Trimming left V 4 bases short and J 2 bases short, with 11 bases between. The CDR3 spans 15 residues. Germline CDR1 reads SNHLY; CDR2 reads FYNNEI. CDR3 loop: CASSVPQGTNEKLFF. The CDR3 DNA is TGTGCCAGCAGTGTACCTCAGGGTACTAATGAAAAACTGTTTTTT.

The chain has TRBV9 and TRBJ2-7; maybe TRBD1 (6 bases). The CDR3 loop spans 14 amino acids. The germline gives CDR1 SGDLS, CDR2 YYNGEE. V was pared by 4 bases and J by 2 bases, with 13 bases between. The CDR3 here is CASSKADSTYEQYF. In DNA form, the CDR3 reads TGTGCCAGCAGCAAGGCGGACAGCACCTACGAGCAGTACTTC.

Only one count was recorded for this clone. The CDR3 reads CASNRGGEDQPQHF. CDR3 coding DNA: TGTGCCAGCAATCGAGGGGGAGAGGATCAGCCCCAGCATTTT. The rearrangement links TRBV6-5 to TRBJ1-5; perhaps TRBD1 as D (6 bases). The germline V gene has CDR1 MNHEY and CDR2 SVGAGI. The CDR3 consists of 14 residues. Trimming removed 7 bases from V and 5 bases from J, with 15 bases in between.

This clone was found once. The V call is TRBV27, the J call TRBJ2-5; TRBD1 matches at 8 bases. With V trimmed by 5 bases and J by 5 bases, 7 bases remained unmatched. CDR1 and CDR2 (germline): MNHEY, SMNVEV (reference sequence). The CDR3 extends over 14 amino acids. The CDR3 sequence: CASSPQGAWETQYF. In DNA, the CDR3 is TGTGCCAGCAGTCCCCAGGGGGCATGGGAGACCCAGTACTTC.

This chain connects TRBV27 to TRBJ2-7; 12 bases agree with TRBD2. Trimming at V came to 7 bases and at J to 6 bases, leaving 7 bases not matched to a gene. CDR3 length: 14 residues. Germline assignment: CDR1 MNHEY and CDR2 SMNVEV (reference sequence). The chain's CDR3 is CASKLAGGLLEQYF. CDR3 nucleotide sequence: TGTGCCAGCAAGCTAGCGGGAGGGCTCCTCGAGCAGTACTTC.

This clone was recorded only once. The J gene is TRBJ2-1, the V gene TRBV9; 8 bases are a match to TRBD1. V shed 0 bases and J 8 bases; nucleotides not matched to a gene: 10. From germline, CDR1 is SGDLS and CDR2 YYNGEE. CDR3 size: 16 residues. The CDR3 region has the DNA TGTGCCAGCAGCGTAGGGACAGGGCAGGGGATATATGAGCAGTTCTTC. As protein: CASSVGTGQGIYEQFF. The whole variable domain, remainder taken from reference TRBV9 and TRBJ2-1, is DSGVTQTPKHLITATGQRVTLRCSPRSGDLSVYWYQQSLDQGLQFLIQYYNGEERAKGNILERFSAQQFPDLHSELNLSSLELGDSALYFCASSVGTGQGIYEQFFGPGTRLTVL.

As concerns this clone: Other DNA sequences in the same sample also yield this CDR3. V usage is TRBV2 and J usage is TRBJ2-7; D is unresolved. The V end was cut by 0 bases, the J end by 4 bases, with 7 bases between. Looked up from germline, CDR1 is SNHLY and CDR2 is FYNNEI. This CDR3 comprises 13 residues. The CDR3 DNA is TGTGCCAGCAGTGAAGCACCCGGGTACGAGCAGTACTTC. This sequence encodes CASSEAPGYEQYF.

The rearrangement links TRBV13 to TRBJ2-7; D might be TRBD1 (5 bases). Germline CDR1 reads PRHDT; CDR2 reads FYEKMQ (reference sequence). This CDR3 has 15 residues. V lost 4 bases, J lost 3 bases, and 16 bases lay in between. The DNA of the CDR3 is TGTGCCAGCAGCTCTCGCCTAGGGGTGGGCTACGAGCAGTACTTC. Translated, it gives CASSSRLGVGYEQYF. Full variable domain (remainder filled in from reference TRBV13 and TRBJ2-7): AAGVIQSPRHLIKEKRETATLKCYPIPRHDTVYWYQQGPGQDPQFLISFYEKMQSDKGSIPDRFSAQQFSDYHSELNMSSLELGDSALYFCASSSRLGVGYEQYFGPGTRLTVT.

DNA of the CDR3: TGTGCCAGCAGTTCCCGGGACACCCAACAAGAGACCCAGTACTTC. This encodes CASSSRDTQQETQYF. The chain is built from TRBV6-5 and TRBJ2-5, with a weak D call TRBD1 (6 bases). V was pared by 4 bases and J by 2 bases, with 14 bases between. The CDR3 is made up of 15 amino acids. Germline V gene data show CDR1 as MNHEY and CDR2 as SVGAGI.

The chain uses TRBV7-2 and TRBJ2-3, with a tentative D call TRBD2 (5 bases). The CDR3 has 16 residues. The V end was cut by 1 base, the J end by 2 bases, with 13 bases between. Germline values: CDR1 SGHTA, CDR2 FQGNSA. The CDR3 loop is CASSLGGVGITDTQYF. The CDR3 nucleotides read TGTGCCAGCAGCTTAGGGGGAGTGGGAATCACAGATACGCAGTATTTT.

The gene calls are TRBV4-3 and TRBJ2-7, with 7 bases that match TRBD2. CDR3 size: 14 residues. The V segment lost 0 bases and the J segment 6 bases; nucleotides outside the gene matches: 5. Germline values: CDR1 LGHNA, CDR2 YSLEER. DNA of the CDR3: TGCGCCAGCAGCCAAGAAGGACTAGGTGCCGAGCAGTACTTC. Its translation is CASSQEGLGAEQYF.

The chain links TRBV13 to TRBJ2-5; D is perhaps TRBD1 (5 bases). The CDR3 extends over 14 amino acids. Per germline, CDR1 PRHDT and CDR2 FYEKMQ (reference sequence). V was shortened by 4 bases and J by 2 bases, with 11 bases between the two germline ends. The CDR3 DNA sequence: TGTGCCAGCAGCTCCGGACAACTACAAGAGACCCAGTACTTC. Protein product: CASSSGQLQETQYF.